Each of the 27 T cell receptor beta chains below was sequenced from the same sample in a study of T cell repertoires in cytomegalovirus infection. These TCRs are of unknown antigen specificity. TCRdb fed the reads into MiXCR, producing one record per CDR3 protein. The sample lists some 920,000 distinct CDR3 sequences, around a third occurring once. The material was cultured CD8+ T cells from PBMCs, obtained from culture after CMV antigen stimulation. Source of these receptors: a human donor in good health (CMV status not recorded). Some clones in this sample may be carry-over from other donors' samples.

The V and J genes are TRBV4-2 and TRBJ2-3; 10 nucleotides align to TRBD2. The germline V gene has CDR1 LGHNA and CDR2 YNFKEQ. The CDR3 spans 15 residues. Trimming took 1 base from V and 9 from J; bases not matched to a gene: 7. The CDR3 loop is CASSQVTSGAETQYF. As DNA, the CDR3 is TGTGCCAGCAGCCAAGTAACTAGCGGGGCGGAGACGCAGTATTTT.

This clonotype has a count of ten or more. The V and J genes are TRBV18 and TRBJ2-3, with TRBD2 as a possible D gene (5 bases). The CDR3 covers 15 residues. The germline CDR1 and CDR2 sequences are KGHSH and LQKENI. Trimming cost V 3 bases and J 2 bases, with 12 bases left between them. CDR3 amino acids: CASSPDYLNTDTQYF. In DNA form, the CDR3 reads TGTGCCAGCTCACCCGACTACCTGAACACAGATACGCAGTATTTT.

The table lists this clonotype with many counts. CDR3 bases: TGCGCCAGCAGCCCTCAGGGAACCTACGAGCAGTACTTC. Its protein is CASSPQGTYEQYF. This rearrangement joins TRBV4-1 to TRBJ2-7; perhaps TRBD1 as D (5 bases). The V end was cut by 4 bases, the J end by 2 bases, with 9 bases between. This CDR3 spans 13 amino acids. The V gene's germline CDR1 is MGHRA and CDR2 YSYEKL.

This clonotype was counted between two and nine times. The gene calls are TRBV6-2 or TRBV6-3 and TRBJ2-5, with 10 bases matching TRBD2. Germline CDR1 MNHEY, CDR2 SVGEGT. The CDR3 contains 17 residues. Losses at the gene ends were 2 bases for V and 10 bases for J; bases not matched to a gene: 16. DNA for the CDR3: TGTGCCAGCAGTTACGCGAGACTAGCGGGTCCGCGGGGGAGCCAGTACTTC. Protein sequence: CASSYARLAGPRGSQYF.

This clonotype was picked up a small number of times. This rearrangement joins TRBV13 to TRBJ2-2; tentatively, D is TRBD1 (6 bases). The CDR3 is 17 residues long. Trimming took off 0 bases at V and 5 bases at J, with 16 bases between the two ends. In germline, CDR1 is PRHDT, CDR2 FYEKMQ (reference sequence). CDR3 DNA: TGTGCCAGCAGCTTAGGAAACACAGGGAGCGGTACCGGGGAGCTGTTTTTT. Its translation: CASSLGNTGSGTGELFF.

The gene calls are TRBV27 and TRBJ2-1; either TRBD1 or TRBD2 may supply D (5 bases each). Germline V CDR1 and CDR2: MNHEY, SMNVEV (reference sequence). The V end was cut by 0 bases, the J end by 8 bases, with 17 bases between. This CDR3 contains 16 residues. This CDR3 reads CASSLSWTSLGDEQFF. The CDR3 DNA sequence: TGTGCCAGCAGTTTATCGTGGACGTCCCTGGGGGATGAGCAGTTCTTC.

This rearrangement joins TRBV24-1 to TRBJ2-3; 8 positions match TRBD1. The CDR3 is made up of 17 amino acids. CDR1 and CDR2 (germline): KGHDR, SFDVKD. The V and J ends lost 3 bases and 2 bases, in that order; junction bases with no gene match: 9. The CDR3 DNA reads TGTGCCACCAGTGATGACCGGGGACAGGCGTTCACAGATACGCAGTATTTT. Protein sequence: CATSDDRGQAFTDTQYF.

In the case of this clonotype: The junction and the germline gene differ at one end; a read error may be behind it. The chain employs TRBV5-6 and TRBJ2-7; D call uncertain. The CDR3 is made up of 13 amino acids. The germline V gene has CDR1 SGHDT and CDR2 YYEEEE. Here the CDR3 DNA reads TGTGCCAGCAGCTTGGAACAGTCCTACGAGCGGTACTTC. Translation gives CASSLEQSYERYF.

V is TRBV9 and J is TRBJ2-3; TRBD2 might be the D (6 bases). CDR3 size: 16 residues. Germline loops: CDR1 SGDLS, CDR2 YYNGEE. V lost 1 base and J 2 bases, leaving 14 bases between the germline ends. This CDR3 is CASSVNGGGNTDTQYF. DNA of the CDR3: TGTGCCAGCAGCGTAAACGGGGGTGGAAACACAGATACGCAGTATTTT.

This clonotype showed up many times. The rearrangement joins TRBV7-8 to TRBJ2-1; possibly TRBD1 for D (6 bases). Deletions cut 3 bases from V and 1 base from J, with 19 bases between. The CDR3 sequence is 18 residues long. The germline CDR1 and CDR2 sequences are SGHVS and FQNEAQ. The CDR3 loop is CASSFRDIHSRSYNEQFF. Written as DNA, the CDR3 is TGTGCCAGCAGCTTTCGGGACATACACTCCCGGTCCTACAATGAGCAGTTCTTC.

The chain is built from TRBV24-1 and TRBJ2-1, with a possible D match to TRBD2 (6 bases). The CDR3 is 16 residues long. Germline V lookup: CDR1 KGHDR, CDR2 SFDVKD. Trimming pared 2 bases from V and 10 bases from J, leaving 20 bases between. CDR3 nucleotides: TGTGCCACCAGTGATTCCTCGGGACTCTTCCCCTACGAGCAGTTCTTC. The encoded protein is CATSDSSGLFPYEQFF.

This clonotype has at least ten counts. The V and J genes are TRBV10-3 and TRBJ2-1; 12 nucleotides line up with TRBD2. The trim removed 7 bases at V and 5 bases at J, leaving 9 bases unmatched. CDR3 size: 16 residues. Looked up from germline, CDR1 is ENHRY and CDR2 is SYGVKD. Written as DNA, the CDR3 is TGTGCCATCAAACCACTAGCGGGGGGCCTTAACAATGAGCAGTTCTTC. It codes for CAIKPLAGGLNNEQFF.

This clonotype was counted a few times. This rearrangement joins TRBV6-2 or TRBV6-3 to TRBJ2-7, with a tentative D call TRBD1 (7 bases). This CDR3 contains 12 residues. CDR1 and CDR2 (germline): MNHEY, SVGEGT. CDR3 DNA: TGTGCGGGACTCCGGGACAGCTACGAGCAGTACGTC. It yields the protein CAGLRDSYEQYV.

The genes are TRBV15 and TRBJ2-2; D uncertain. Per germline, CDR1 LNHNV and CDR2 YYDKDF (reference sequence). The V gene lost 1 base and the J gene lost 6 bases, with 6 bases spanning the gap. CDR3 length equals 13 residues. CDR3 residues: CATSRGGSGELFF. CDR3 DNA sequence: TGTGCCACCAGCAGAGGGGGTTCCGGGGAGCTGTTTTTT.

This clonotype was picked up a small number of times. The V gene is TRBV19, the J gene TRBJ2-6; TRBD1 aligns across 11 bases. With 3 bases clipped from V and 2 bases from J, the junction kept 6 bases outside the gene matches. The length of the CDR3 is 18 residues. Germline V lookup: CDR1 LNHDA, CDR2 SQIVND (reference sequence). The chain's CDR3 is CASSIPGTGGPGANVLTF. The DNA of the CDR3 is TGTGCCAGTAGTATTCCCGGGACAGGGGGTCCTGGGGCCAACGTCCTGACTTTC. Full variable domain (remainder filled in from reference TRBV19 and TRBJ2-6): DGGITQSPKYLFRKEGQNVTLSCEQNLNHDAMYWYRQDPGQGLRLIYYSQIVNDFQKGDIAEGYSVSREKKESFPLTVTSAQKNPTAFYLCASSIPGTGGPGANVLTFGAGSRLTVL.

This clonotype occurred many times. The chain carries TRBV6-1 and TRBJ1-1; D gene unclear. The CDR3 has 12 residues. Germline CDR1 and CDR2: MNHNS and SASEGT. The DNA of the CDR3 is TGTGTCGTACGGAGGGAGGGCACTGAAGCTTTCTTT. Amino acid sequence: CVVRREGTEAFF.

The CDR3: CASSLSGLAEDPRRYNEQFF. The CDR3 DNA follows: TGTGCCAGCAGCCTATCCGGACTAGCGGAGGACCCCCGGAGGTACAATGAGCAGTTCTTC. This chain joins TRBV7-4 and TRBJ2-1; TRBD2 matches 10 bases. This CDR3 spans 20 amino acids. With V trimmed by 5 bases and J by 4 bases, 20 bases remained unmatched. Germline CDR1 SGHVT, CDR2 SQSDAQ.

The chain joins TRBV6-2 or TRBV6-3 to TRBJ2-7; no definite D call. This CDR3 region has 13 residues. Germline V gene data show CDR1 as MNHEY and CDR2 as SVGEGT. V shed 4 bases and J shed 0 bases, with 7 bases lying between them. In DNA form, the CDR3 reads TGTGCCAGCAGTTGGTACAACTCCTACGAGCAGTACTTC. This codes for CASSWYNSYEQYF.

The chain combines TRBV6-6 with TRBJ2-5; 15 positions agree with TRBD2. The germline CDR1 and CDR2 sequences are MNHNY and SVGAGI (reference sequence). Germline trimming cut 2 bases from V and 5 bases from J; bases unmatched to any gene: 6. This CDR3 region has 17 residues. CDR3 nucleotide sequence: TGTGCCAGCAGTTACCCAGGACTAGCGGGGGGGGTCGAGACCCAGTACTTC. Its protein product is CASSYPGLAGGVETQYF.

This clonotype was detected only a few times. V gene TRBV19 combines with J gene TRBJ1-5; D remains unclear. Germline CDR1 reads LNHDA; CDR2 reads SQIVND (reference sequence). The CDR3 is made up of 14 amino acids. The V end was cut by 7 bases, the J end by 0 bases, with 10 bases between. The chain's CDR3 is CASTGFYSNQPQHF. The CDR3 DNA sequence: TGTGCCAGTACGGGGTTCTATAGCAATCAGCCCCAGCATTTT.

The chain recombines TRBV12-3 or TRBV12-4 with TRBJ2-1, with D perhaps TRBD1 (5 bases). V gave up 0 bases and J gave up 4 bases, with 10 bases separating them. This CDR3 is 15 amino acids long. CDR3 in amino acids: CASSLAAGKYNEQFF. The CDR3 nucleotides read TGTGCCAGCAGTTTAGCGGCAGGGAAATACAATGAGCAGTTCTTC.

The V call is TRBV7-8, the J call TRBJ1-1; D not resolved. The germline V gene encodes CDR1 SGHVS and CDR2 FQNEAQ. V shed 2 bases and J shed 1 base, with 17 bases lying between them. This CDR3 has 17 residues. CDR3 nucleotides: TGTGCCAGCAGCTTATATCCCTCGGGCCGACGGAACACTGAAGCTTTCTTT. This sequence encodes CASSLYPSGRRNTEAFF. Filled out from reference TRBV7-8 and TRBJ1-1, the complete variable domain reads GAGVSQSPRYKVAKRGQDVALRCDPISGHVSLFWYQQALGQGPEFLTYFQNEAQLDKSGLPSDRFFAERPEGSVSTLKIQRTQQEDSAVYLCASSLYPSGRRNTEAFFGQGTRLTVV.

This sequence joins TRBV20-1 and TRBJ1-1; unclear D gene. Trimming removed 1 base from V and 6 bases from J, with 15 bases in between. Germline-derived CDR1 and CDR2 are DFQATT and SNEGSKA (reference sequence). The CDR3 runs 14 residues. The chain's CDR3 is CSARGYRESAEAFF. DNA of the CDR3: TGCAGTGCTAGAGGCTACCGGGAGAGCGCTGAAGCTTTCTTT.

The genes are TRBV15 and TRBJ2-1, with 8 bases aligning to TRBD2. CDR3 size: 16 residues. The V segment lost 0 bases and the J segment 4 bases; nucleotides outside the gene matches: 5. Germline assignment: CDR1 LNHNV and CDR2 YYDKDF (reference sequence). The CDR3: CATSRDGGGIYNEQFF. CDR3 bases: TGTGCCACCAGCAGAGACGGCGGGGGGATTTACAATGAGCAGTTCTTC.

The rearrangement uses TRBV10-3 and TRBJ1-2; D perhaps matches TRBD1 (5 bases). The CDR3 contains 15 residues. With 6 bases removed from V and 2 bases from J, the gap between germline ends came to 16 bases. Per germline, CDR1 ENHRY and CDR2 SYGVKD. The CDR3 bases are TGTGCCATCAGCCCCCAGGGAGGTAGCAACTATGGCTACACCTTC. Protein product: CAISPQGGSNYGYTF.

This clonotype was seen a handful of times. This chain connects TRBV28 to TRBJ1-2, with D perhaps TRBD1 (6 bases). CDR1 is MDHEN and CDR2 is SYDVKM in the germline V gene. V was cut by 3 bases and J by 4 bases, with 24 bases left in between. The CDR3 spans 18 residues. CDR3: CASSFSVDSPLLGYGYTF. The CDR3 nucleotides are TGTGCCAGCAGTTTTAGTGTGGACAGCCCACTTCTAGGCTATGGCTACACCTTC.

This clonotype was found a few times. V and J are TRBV6-5 and TRBJ1-6, with 7 bases identical to TRBD1. Trimming at V came to 2 bases and at J to 10 bases, leaving 5 bases not matched to a gene. The CDR3 has 14 amino acids. Germline CDR1 reads MNHEY; CDR2 reads SVGAGI. The DNA of the CDR3 is TGTGCCAGCAGTTACCGTTCAGGGGGGTCACCCCTCCACTTT. Translating it yields CASSYRSGGSPLHF.